The 21 T cell receptor beta chains in this list originate from one sample, sequenced in a study of blood T cell repertoires in COVID-19. This table comes from immunoSEQ multiplex PCR, and its TCRdb copy is limited to in-frame clones, with some not included. Among 250,000 or so clones listed, over 80% were seen once. The material sequenced was peripheral blood. The receptor source for this set is a man aged 25-40 years who had recovered from COVID-19.

V gene TRBV7-9 combines with J gene TRBJ1-4; tentative D call: TRBD1 (5 bases). CDR3 length: 15 residues. Germline values: CDR1 SEHNR, CDR2 FQNEAQ (reference sequence). V was clipped by 4 bases and J by 3 bases, with 12 bases between them. The CDR3 nucleotides are TGTGCCAGCAGCTGGGCGGGGGAGGCTAATGAAAAACTGTTTTTT. The encoded protein is CASSWAGEANEKLFF.

J is TRBJ2-7 and V is TRBV14; 10 nucleotides agree with TRBD1. This CDR3 region has 13 residues. CDR1 is SGHDN, CDR2 FVKESK, per germline. The J segment lost 7 bases and the V segment lost 2 bases, leaving 2 bases of the junction unmatched. CDR3: CASSQWTGGEQYF. The CDR3 DNA is TGTGCCAGCAGCCAATGGACAGGGGGTGAGCAGTACTTC.

The V and J genes are TRBV29-1 and TRBJ1-3; the D gene is possibly TRBD1 (5 bases). The CDR3 loop spans 14 amino acids. The germline V gene encodes CDR1 SQVTM and CDR2 ANQGSEA. V lost 3 bases, J lost 0 bases, and 9 bases lay in between. CDR3 DNA: TGCAGCGTTGAGAGACAGAACTCTGGAAACACCATATATTTT. Protein sequence: CSVERQNSGNTIYF.

The chain combines TRBV5-4 with TRBJ1-6; D gene uncertain. This CDR3 has 12 amino acids. V dropped 7 bases and J dropped 7 bases, with 9 bases sitting between them. CDR1 and CDR2 from the germline V gene are SGHNT and YYREEE (reference sequence). The CDR3 bases are TGTGCCAGCGGGCCCTGGAATTCACCCCTCCACTTT. Translation gives CASGPWNSPLHF.

CDR3 sequence: CAISADNEQFF. DNA for the CDR3: TGTGCCATCAGTGCTGACAATGAGCAGTTCTTC. V is TRBV10-3 and J is TRBJ2-1; D gene unclear. Germline CDR1 is ENHRY and CDR2 is SYGVKD. The CDR3 totals 11 residues. Trimming took off 4 bases at V and 5 bases at J, with 3 bases between the two ends.

The chain links TRBV6-1 to TRBJ1-6; 7 nucleotides align to TRBD1. CDR1 MNHNS and CDR2 SASEGT come from the germline V gene. This CDR3 is built from 16 residues. Trimming cost V 4 bases and J 7 bases; bases outside gene matches: 10. CDR3 protein: CASSVTGYIDNSPLHF. The CDR3 DNA reads as TGTGCCAGCAGTGTGACAGGGTATATCGACAATTCACCCCTCCACTTT.

The rearrangement uses TRBV29-1 and TRBJ2-7; TRBD2 aligns across 7 bases. The CDR3 has 13 amino acids. In germline, CDR1 is SQVTM, CDR2 ANQGSEA. V lost 2 bases to trimming and J lost 2 bases; unmatched junction nucleotides: 3. The CDR3 coding sequence is TGCAGCGTTGAATGGGAGGGAGCCTACGAGCAGTACTTC. This encodes CSVEWEGAYEQYF.

V gene TRBV6-5 combines with J gene TRBJ2-7; 9 nucleotides line up with TRBD1. The junction had 4 bases not matched to a gene; V was cut back by 7 bases and J by 3 bases. Germline CDR1 and CDR2: MNHEY and SVGAGI. This CDR3 has 13 residues. The CDR3 here is CASMWTGDYEQYF. CDR3 nucleotides: TGTGCCAGCATGTGGACAGGGGACTACGAGCAGTACTTC.

The rearrangement links TRBV4-1 to TRBJ2-2; a possible D gene is TRBD2 (5 bases). From germline, CDR1 is MGHRA and CDR2 YSYEKL. Trimming shortened V by 3 bases and J by 4 bases, and 9 bases separated the two germline ends. The CDR3 loop spans 14 amino acids. The CDR3 spells CASSHGVGTGELFF. The CDR3 DNA is TGCGCCAGCAGCCACGGGGTGGGCACCGGGGAGCTGTTTTTT.

The chain uses TRBV5-1 and TRBJ2-3; TRBD1 matches 7 bases. Trimming at V came to 4 bases and at J to 5 bases, leaving 10 bases not matched to a gene. CDR1 is SGHRS and CDR2 is YFSETQ in the germline V gene. The CDR3 length is 15 residues. The CDR3 here is CASSPGTVVIDTQYF. For the CDR3, the DNA is TGCGCCAGCAGCCCAGGGACAGTAGTTATAGATACGCAGTATTTT.

V usage is TRBV5-1 and J usage is TRBJ1-2; D is perhaps TRBD1 (6 bases). V shed 4 bases and J shed 3 bases, with 16 bases lying between them. The V gene's germline CDR1 is SGHRS and CDR2 YFSETQ. The CDR3 length is 15 residues. The CDR3 bases are TGCGCCAGCAGCACAACCCCGGGACAAGACTATGGCTACACCTTC. The encoded protein is CASSTTPGQDYGYTF.

The genes are TRBV18 and TRBJ2-7; 14 bases align to TRBD2. The CDR3 spans 17 residues. Germline V CDR1 and CDR2: KGHSH, LQKENI. Germline trimming cut 1 base from V and 2 bases from J; bases unmatched to any gene: 4. The CDR3 nucleotides read TGTGCCAGCTCACCACGGACTAGCGGGGGGATACCCTACGAGCAGTACTTC. This codes for CASSPRTSGGIPYEQYF.

The chain carries TRBV25-1 and TRBJ1-5; TRBD1 aligns across 8 bases. Looked up from germline, CDR1 is MGHDK and CDR2 is SYGVNS. The CDR3 spans 14 residues. The ends lost 10 bases at V and 4 bases at J; junction bases unmatched: 9. The CDR3 DNA is TGTGCCACCTCCGGACAGGGCCCTAATCAGCCCCAGCATTTT. Translating it yields CATSGQGPNQPQHF.

The chain combines TRBV2 with TRBJ2-1; 8 bases fit TRBD1. Germline trimming cut 6 bases from V and 1 base from J; bases unmatched to any gene: 5. This CDR3 contains 15 residues. Germline-derived CDR1 and CDR2 are SNHLY and FYNNEI. The CDR3 DNA is TGTGCCAGCAGCTACGACAGGGGTTCCTACAATGAGCAGTTCTTC. Amino acid sequence: CASSYDRGSYNEQFF.

The chain combines TRBV18 with TRBJ1-5; D not resolved. The ends were cut back, 3 bases at V and 3 bases at J, with 15 bases in the middle. Germline V gives CDR1 KGHSH, CDR2 LQKENI. CDR3 length: 16 residues. The CDR3 sequence: CASSPDIAGVNQPQHF. CDR3 sequence (DNA): TGTGCCAGCTCACCCGACATCGCGGGAGTCAATCAGCCCCAGCATTTT.

The chain uses TRBV7-9 and TRBJ2-3; D uncertain. V shed 4 bases and J shed 6 bases, with 5 bases lying between them. Germline loops: CDR1 SEHNR, CDR2 FQNEAQ (reference sequence). The CDR3 consists of 11 residues. The CDR3 DNA follows: TGTGCCAGCAGCTCCCTCGATACGCAGTATTTT. This encodes CASSSLDTQYF. Variable domain in full (rest from reference TRBV7-9 and TRBJ2-3): DTGVSQNPRHKITKRGQNVTFRCDPISEHNRLYWYRQTLGQGPEFLTYFQNEAQLEKSRLLSDRFSAERPKGSFSTLEIQRTEQGDSAMYLCASSSLDTQYFGPGTRLTVL.

The chain combines TRBV6-5 with TRBJ2-3, with D possibly being TRBD2 (6 bases). CDR1 and CDR2 (germline): MNHEY, SVGAGI. V was pared by 5 bases and J by 0 bases, with 12 bases between. The CDR3 loop spans 15 amino acids. The CDR3 coding sequence is TGTGCCAGCAGTCCCACCGGGACTAGCACAGATACGCAGTATTTT. Translating it yields CASSPTGTSTDTQYF.

This chain uses TRBV7-8 with TRBJ2-5; 10 positions match TRBD1. The V gene end was trimmed by 1 base and the J gene end by 5 bases; junction bases not matched to a gene: 7. The CDR3 extends over 16 amino acids. Germline CDR1 is SGHVS and CDR2 is FQNEAQ. CDR3: CASSLGSTGGWETQYF. CDR3 bases: TGTGCCAGCAGCTTAGGATCGACAGGGGGCTGGGAGACCCAGTACTTC.

The chain couples TRBV29-1 to TRBJ2-5; TRBD1 matches at 8 bases. The germline V gene has CDR1 SQVTM and CDR2 ANQGSEA. The ends lost 7 bases at V and 4 bases at J; junction bases unmatched: 14. The CDR3 sequence is 15 residues long. The CDR3 DNA reads TGCAGCGCTGTTAAGGACAGGGATGTACTAGAGACCCAGTACTTC. Amino acids: CSAVKDRDVLETQYF. Supplemented by reference TRBV29-1 and TRBJ2-5, the full variable domain reads SAVISQKPSRDICQRGTSLTIQCQVDSQVTMMFWYRQQPGQSLTLIATANQGSEATYESGFVIDKFPISRPNLTFSTLTVSNMSPEDSSIYLCSAVKDRDVLETQYFGPGTRLLVL.

This sequence joins TRBV2 and TRBJ2-1, with D possibly matching TRBD2 (7 bases). Trimming stripped 5 bases from V and 0 bases from J, with 11 bases between. Germline lookup yields CDR1 SNHLY and CDR2 FYNNEI. The length of the CDR3 is 15 residues. The CDR3 is CASSLGGLSYNEQFF. The DNA of the CDR3 is TGTGCCAGCAGTCTGGGGGGGCTCTCCTACAATGAGCAGTTCTTC.

This clone was found once. This chain connects TRBV28 to TRBJ1-5, with TRBD1 as a possible D gene (6 bases). The CDR3 has 15 residues. Germline V gene lookup returns CDR1 MDHEN and CDR2 SYDVKM. Deletions cut 6 bases from V and 9 bases from J, with 21 bases between. CDR3: CASSPPRTALGPQHF. CDR3 nucleotides: TGTGCCAGCAGCCCACCGCGGACAGCGTTAGGGCCCCAGCATTTT.